The 15 T cell receptor beta chains listed next were all sequenced from one sample in a study of early T cells in non-severe SARS-CoV-2 infection. Each CDR3 protein gets one entry after TCRdb re-called the 5' RACE reads with MiXCR. The table lists approximately 77,000 distinct CDR3 sequences, over 4% of them singletons. The sample here was whole blood, taken at baseline. The receptors derive from an adult who was a healthcare worker with PCR-confirmed SARS-CoV-2 infection or an uninfected control (not recorded which).

This clonotype has only a few counts. The genes are TRBV5-1 and TRBJ2-3; D gene uncertain. The CDR3 has 15 residues. The germline V gene has CDR1 SGHRS and CDR2 YFSETQ. Trimming shortened V by 0 bases and J by 4 bases, and 12 bases separated the two germline ends. CDR3 sequence reads: CASSLGHTSPDTQYF. The CDR3 DNA follows: TGCGCCAGCAGCTTGGGACACACGTCTCCAGATACGCAGTATTTT.

This rearrangement joins TRBV2 to TRBJ1-1; no reliable D call. The germline V gene encodes CDR1 SNHLY and CDR2 FYNNEI. Trimming pared 1 base from V and 7 bases from J, leaving 16 bases between. CDR3 length: 15 amino acids. The CDR3 bases are TGTGCCAGCAGTGAAGTCAGGCCCACCGTTGGTGAAGCTTTCTTT. It codes for CASSEVRPTVGEAFF.

V usage is TRBV20-1 and J usage is TRBJ2-6; D is undetermined. CDR1 and CDR2 (germline): DFQATT, SNEGSKA (reference sequence). The CDR3 length is 17 residues. The ends were cut back, 0 bases at V and 0 bases at J, with 12 bases in the middle. This CDR3 reads CSARDLTASSGANVLTF. CDR3 DNA: TGCAGTGCTAGAGATTTGACGGCTAGCTCTGGGGCCAACGTCCTGACTTTC.

The sample holds a few counts of this clonotype. The gene calls are TRBV3-1 and TRBJ1-6; D is uncertain. Deletions cut 1 base from V and 5 bases from J, with 3 bases between. CDR1 is LGHDT and CDR2 is YNNKEL in the germline V gene (reference sequence). The CDR3 runs 13 residues. The CDR3 DNA is TGTGCCAGCAGCCAAGGGAATAATTCACCCCTCCACTTT. Its translation is CASSQGNNSPLHF. The whole variable domain, filled in from reference TRBV3-1 and TRBJ1-6, reads DTAVSQTPKYLVTQMGNDKSIKCEQNLGHDTMYWYKQDSKKFLKIMFSYNNKELIINETVPNRFSPKSPDKAHLNLHINSLELGDSAVYFCASSQGNNSPLHFGNGTRLTVT.

This clonotype has a handful of counts. The rearrangement joins TRBV3-1 to TRBJ2-7; no firm D call. With 1 base removed from V and 6 bases from J, the gap between germline ends came to 19 bases. There are 16 residues in the CDR3. CDR1 and CDR2 from the germline V gene are LGHDT and YNNKEL (reference sequence). The CDR3 bases are TGTGCCAGCAGCCAAGGGGTGGAAGGCCCTACCTCCGAGCAGTACTTC. Translation gives CASSQGVEGPTSEQYF.

The chain joins TRBV4-1 to TRBJ2-1, with 15 bases matching TRBD2. The germline V gene has CDR1 MGHRA and CDR2 YSYEKL. V was pared by 4 bases and J by 4 bases, with 8 bases of the junction left unmatched. The CDR3 loop spans 18 amino acids. The CDR3 sequence: CASSPTGTSGRMYNEQFF. In DNA, the CDR3 is TGCGCCAGCAGCCCCACCGGGACTAGCGGGAGGATGTACAATGAGCAGTTCTTC.

In this sample, this clonotype turned up many times. This chain uses TRBV9 with TRBJ1-5; 8 positions match TRBD1. In germline, CDR1 is SGDLS, CDR2 YYNGEE. V gave up 5 bases and J gave up 3 bases; unmatched junction bases: 13. This CDR3 spans 17 amino acids. The CDR3: CASRSNPGQAYNQPQHF. As DNA, the CDR3 is TGTGCCAGCAGGTCCAACCCGGGACAGGCATACAATCAGCCCCAGCATTTT. The whole variable domain, filled in from reference TRBV9 and TRBJ1-5, reads DSGVTQTPKHLITATGQRVTLRCSPRSGDLSVYWYQQSLDQGLQFLIQYYNGEERAKGNILERFSAQQFPDLHSELNLSSLELGDSALYFCASRSNPGQAYNQPQHFGDGTRLSIL.

The sample holds a few counts of this clonotype. V is TRBV5-1 and J is TRBJ2-1; the match to TRBD2 covers 14 bases. Germline-derived CDR1 and CDR2 are SGHRS and YFSETQ. Losses at the gene ends were 4 bases for V and 10 bases for J; bases not matched to a gene: 4. The CDR3 extends over 14 amino acids. CDR3 coding DNA: TGCGCCAGCAGCCCGGGACTAGCGGGAGAGGAGCAGTTCTTC. Amino acids: CASSPGLAGEEQFF.

This clonotype came up many times. The rearrangement links TRBV6-1 to TRBJ1-1, with D unclear. This CDR3 has 10 amino acids. V lost 5 bases, J lost 7 bases, and 5 bases lay in between. Looked up from germline, CDR1 is MNHNS and CDR2 is SASEGT. CDR3 residues: CASSYSEAFF. In DNA, the CDR3 is TGTGCCAGCAGTTACAGTGAAGCTTTCTTT.

This clonotype has at least ten counts. The CDR3 DNA sequence: TGTGCCAGCAGCCCCGGGGGACAGGGTGGGCATGAGCAGTTCTTC. Encoded protein: CASSPGGQGGHEQFF. The chain couples TRBV9 to TRBJ2-1; 9 bases align to TRBD1. CDR3 length: 15 amino acids. Unmatched junction bases numbered 10, after V lost 4 bases and J lost 8 bases. The germline CDR1 and CDR2 sequences are SGDLS and YYNGEE.

This chain connects TRBV18 to TRBJ2-7; tentatively, D is TRBD1 (5 bases). This CDR3 is 15 amino acids long. V shed 2 bases and J shed 4 bases, with 15 bases lying between them. Germline CDR1 reads KGHSH; CDR2 reads LQKENI. This CDR3 reads CASSPRLQGAYEQYF. The CDR3 region has the DNA TGTGCCAGCTCACCAAGGCTCCAGGGTGCGTACGAGCAGTACTTC.

This clonotype has just a few counts. J is TRBJ2-2 and V is TRBV5-5; unclear D gene. This CDR3 spans 15 amino acids. V lost 1 base and J lost 4, with 11 bases in between. Germline lookup yields CDR1 SGHKS and CDR2 YYEKEE (reference sequence). The CDR3 protein is CASSLSMWGTGELFF. CDR3 in DNA: TGTGCCAGCAGCTTGTCGATGTGGGGCACCGGGGAGCTGTTTTTT.

In this sample, this clonotype turned up many times. The chain couples TRBV20-1 to TRBJ1-5; the D gene is possibly TRBD1 (5 bases). V lost 7 bases, J lost 1 base, and 14 bases lay in between. The CDR3 runs to 14 residues. Germline CDR1 reads DFQATT; CDR2 reads SNEGSKA (reference sequence). The CDR3 DNA is TGCAGTGTGAGAGATACAGGCAGCAATCAGCCCCAGCATTTT. It is translated as CSVRDTGSNQPQHF.

This clonotype occurred many times. This chain uses TRBV7-9 with TRBJ2-7; TRBD2 agrees at 15 bases. The CDR3 has 17 amino acids. CDR1 and CDR2 from the germline V gene are SEHNR and FQNEAQ (reference sequence). The V and J ends lost 5 bases and 1 base, in that order; junction bases with no gene match: 6. The CDR3: CASSLEGLAGGSYEQYF. The CDR3 DNA sequence: TGTGCCAGCAGCCTAGAGGGACTAGCGGGAGGTTCCTACGAGCAGTACTTC.

This clonotype was detected ten times or more. The J gene is TRBJ2-1, the V gene TRBV5-1; 11 bases match TRBD2. CDR3 length: 15 residues. Looked up from germline, CDR1 is SGHRS and CDR2 is YFSETQ. V was pared by 0 bases and J by 9 bases, with 5 bases of the junction left unmatched. CDR3 region: CASSLALAGDLEQFF. CDR3 nucleotides: TGCGCCAGCAGCTTGGCACTAGCGGGAGACCTTGAGCAGTTCTTC.